This T cell receptor beta chain was recorded in a study of T-cell reconstitution after alpha-beta-depleted transplantation in children. Points on this clonotype: Its specificity is unknown.

Preparation of the TCRbeta library used unique molecular identifiers. Via MiXCR, TCRdb re-called the PCR reads, giving one row per CDR3 protein. Of fewer than 350,000 distinct CDR3 sequences in the sample, approximately 7.3% were seen once. Whole-study findings and limits: Expanded graft clones numbering several hundred reportedly gave rise to alpha-beta T cells about two months after transplant. From newly produced T cells came most of the T-cell counts and diversity one year after transplant. Surviving recipient cells, namely T cells and thymic progenitors, were the source of high day-60 TCRbeta diversity in some patients.

The clonotype was recovered from a female patient aged 2-9 years who had a stem cell transplant for Fanconi anemia, so the T cells may come from the graft donor. The sequencing here drew on peripheral blood, taken 360 days after TCRalphabeta/CD19-depleted stem cell transplant.

The CDR3 reads CASSGTSGGGFADTQYF. CDR3 coding DNA: TGCGCCAGCAGTGGGACTAGCGGGGGGGGATTTGCAGATACGCAGTATTTT. The J gene is TRBJ2-3, the V gene TRBV5-1, with TRBD2 matching 16 bases. Looked up from germline, CDR1 is SGHRS and CDR2 is YFSETQ. V was pared by 5 bases and J by 4 bases, with 7 bases of the junction left unmatched. The CDR3 length is 17 residues. Combining the CDR3 with reference TRBV5-1 and TRBJ2-3 gives the whole variable domain KAGVTQTPRYLIKTRGQQVTLSCSPISGHRSVSWYQQTPGQGLQFLFEYFSETQRNKGNFPGRFSGRQFSNSRSEMNVSTLELGDSALYLCASSGTSGGGFADTQYFGPGTRLTVL.